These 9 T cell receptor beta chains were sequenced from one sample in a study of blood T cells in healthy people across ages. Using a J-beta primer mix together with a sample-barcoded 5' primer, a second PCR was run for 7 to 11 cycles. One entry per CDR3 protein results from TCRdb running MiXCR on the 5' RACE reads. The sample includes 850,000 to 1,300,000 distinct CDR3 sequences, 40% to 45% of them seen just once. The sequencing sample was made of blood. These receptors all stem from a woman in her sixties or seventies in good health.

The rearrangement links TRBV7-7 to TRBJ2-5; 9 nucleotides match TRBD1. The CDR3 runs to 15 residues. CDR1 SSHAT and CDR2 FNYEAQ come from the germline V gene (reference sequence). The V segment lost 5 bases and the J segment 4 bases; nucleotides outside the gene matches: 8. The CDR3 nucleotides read TGTGCCAGCAGCCCGGGACAGGGATACCTAGAGACCCAGTACTTC. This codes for CASSPGQGYLETQYF.

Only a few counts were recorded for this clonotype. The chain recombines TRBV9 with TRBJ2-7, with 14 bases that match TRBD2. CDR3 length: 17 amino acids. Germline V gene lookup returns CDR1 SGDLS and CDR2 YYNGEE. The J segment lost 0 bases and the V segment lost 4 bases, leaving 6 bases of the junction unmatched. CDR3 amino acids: CASSPGLAGGPSYEQYF. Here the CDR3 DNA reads TGTGCCAGCAGCCCTGGACTAGCGGGAGGTCCCTCCTACGAGCAGTACTTC.

This chain's CDR3 is CASSLSGQGKNEQFF. CDR3 nucleotide sequence: TGTGCCAGCAGCCTCTCGGGACAGGGGAAAAATGAGCAGTTCTTC. The V and J genes are TRBV3-1 and TRBJ2-1; the match to TRBD1 covers 10 bases. CDR1 and CDR2 from the germline V gene are LGHDT and YNNKEL (reference sequence). The J segment lost 7 bases and the V segment lost 4 bases, leaving 7 bases of the junction unmatched. The CDR3 covers 15 residues.

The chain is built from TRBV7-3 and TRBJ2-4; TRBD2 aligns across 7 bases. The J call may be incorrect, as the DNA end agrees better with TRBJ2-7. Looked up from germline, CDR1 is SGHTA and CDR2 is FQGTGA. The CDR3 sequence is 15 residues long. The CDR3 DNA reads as TGTGCCAGCAGCTCCCTCGGCGGGAGCGGTAGCGAGCAGTACTTC. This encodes CASSSLGGSGSEQYF.

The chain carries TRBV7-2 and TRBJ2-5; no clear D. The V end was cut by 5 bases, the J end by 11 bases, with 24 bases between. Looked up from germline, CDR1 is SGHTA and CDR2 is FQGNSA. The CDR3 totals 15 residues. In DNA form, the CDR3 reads TGTGCCAGCAGCCGGATGGCGACTCGCGACAATGAGCAGTACTTC. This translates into CASSRMATRDNEQYF.

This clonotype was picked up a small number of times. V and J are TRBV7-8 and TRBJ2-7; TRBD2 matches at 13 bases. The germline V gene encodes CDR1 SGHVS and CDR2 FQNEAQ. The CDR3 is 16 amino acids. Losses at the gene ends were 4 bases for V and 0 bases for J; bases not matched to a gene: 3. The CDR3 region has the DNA TGTGCCAGCAGCTGGACTAGCGGGAGCTCCTCCTACGAGCAGTACTTC. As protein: CASSWTSGSSSYEQYF.

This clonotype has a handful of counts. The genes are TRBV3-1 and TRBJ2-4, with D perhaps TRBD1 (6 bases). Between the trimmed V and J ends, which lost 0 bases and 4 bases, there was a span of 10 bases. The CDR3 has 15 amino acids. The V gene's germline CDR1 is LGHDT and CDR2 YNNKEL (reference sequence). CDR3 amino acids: CASSQENRVKNIQYF. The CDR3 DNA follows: TGTGCCAGCAGCCAAGAAAACAGGGTAAAAAACATTCAGTACTTC. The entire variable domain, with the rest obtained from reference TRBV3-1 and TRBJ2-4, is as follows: DTAVSQTPKYLVTQMGNDKSIKCEQNLGHDTMYWYKQDSKKFLKIMFSYNNKELIINETVPNRFSPKSPDKAHLNLHINSLELGDSAVYFCASSQENRVKNIQYFGAGTRLSVL.

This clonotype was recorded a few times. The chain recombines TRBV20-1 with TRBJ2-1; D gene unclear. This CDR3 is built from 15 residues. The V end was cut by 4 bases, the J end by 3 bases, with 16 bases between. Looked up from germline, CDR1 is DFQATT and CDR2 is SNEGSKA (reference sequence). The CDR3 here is CSAILLKTNYNEQFF. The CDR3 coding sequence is TGCAGTGCTATCTTACTCAAAACAAACTACAATGAGCAGTTCTTC.

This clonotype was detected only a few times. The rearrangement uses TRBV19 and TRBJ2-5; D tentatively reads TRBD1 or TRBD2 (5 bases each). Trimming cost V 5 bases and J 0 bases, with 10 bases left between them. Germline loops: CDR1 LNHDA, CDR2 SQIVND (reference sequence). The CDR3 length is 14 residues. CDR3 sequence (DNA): TGTGCCAGTAGTCCCCGGGGACACCAAGAGACCCAGTACTTC. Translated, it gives CASSPRGHQETQYF.